The 7 T cell receptor beta chains presented below share a single source sample, sequenced in a study of CD8 T cells in ankylosing spondylitis. TCRdb used MiXCR to reprocess the 5' RACE reads, holding one entry per CDR3 protein. The sample lists 250,000 or so distinct CDR3 sequences, about 10% occurring once. The sequencing input was blood, either unsorted or a sorted T cell fraction (not recorded which). These receptors originate from a male donor with ankylosing spondylitis or in good health (not recorded which).

This clonotype was seen at least ten times. V usage is TRBV27 and J usage is TRBJ2-7; TRBD2 matches at 8 bases. The CDR3 runs 13 residues. Germline lookup yields CDR1 MNHEY and CDR2 SMNVEV (reference sequence). V shed 6 bases, J shed 2 bases, and the junction held 3 bases outside the gene matches. CDR3 in amino acids: CASSRGGAYEQYF. The CDR3 DNA reads TGTGCCAGCAGCCGGGGGGGGGCCTACGAGCAGTACTTC.

This clonotype was recorded at least ten times. The chain has TRBV4-2 and TRBJ1-3; D is possibly TRBD1 (6 bases). Deletions cut 5 bases from V and 0 bases from J, with 23 bases between. From germline, CDR1 is LGHNA and CDR2 YNFKEQ. The CDR3 has 19 amino acids. The DNA of the CDR3 is TGTGCCAGCAGCAGACCCTCCCTAGGGGGGGGGAGCTCTGGAAACACCATATATTTT. Amino acid sequence: CASSRPSLGGGSSGNTIYF.

This clonotype appeared many times. This chain connects TRBV6-2 or TRBV6-3 to TRBJ2-4; D unresolved. Per the germline V gene, CDR1 is MNHEY and CDR2 is SVGEGT. The CDR3 runs to 17 residues. The V end was cut by 5 bases, the J end by 1 base, with 18 bases between. The CDR3 region is CASSNPTALNAKNIQYF. The DNA for the CDR3 is TGTGCCAGCAGTAATCCTACAGCTTTGAATGCCAAAAACATTCAGTACTTC.

This clonotype was seen at least ten times. The chain combines TRBV3-1 with TRBJ2-7; D perhaps matches TRBD1 (5 bases). Germline loops: CDR1 LGHDT, CDR2 YNNKEL (reference sequence). This CDR3 has 14 amino acids. Trimming cost V 4 bases and J 3 bases, with 13 bases left between them. The CDR3 loop is CASSRGQGVYEQYF. The CDR3 bases are TGTGCCAGCAGCCGGGGCCAGGGCGTCTACGAGCAGTACTTC.

In this sample, this clonotype turned up many times. V and J are TRBV6-1 and TRBJ2-5; the D gene is possibly TRBD1 (5 bases). The CDR3 loop spans 13 amino acids. CDR1 and CDR2 (germline): MNHNS, SASEGT. V was cut by 3 bases and J by 7 bases, with 12 bases left in between. The CDR3 nucleotides read TGTGCCAGCAGTGACCAAGGGGTTGCGACCCAGTACTTC. The encoded protein is CASSDQGVATQYF.

This clonotype showed up many times. The chain uses TRBV3-1 and TRBJ2-5; 12 bases match TRBD2. Germline V gene lookup returns CDR1 LGHDT and CDR2 YNNKEL (reference sequence). The CDR3 runs to 16 residues. The V segment lost 4 bases and the J segment 2 bases; nucleotides outside the gene matches: 5. CDR3 DNA sequence: TGTGCCAGCAGCCCAGGGACTAGCGGGCTGCAAGAGACCCAGTACTTC. Protein product: CASSPGTSGLQETQYF.

About this clonotype: A much more abundant neighbour one base away suggests this may be a read error. The chain carries TRBV7-2 and TRBJ2-3; D remains ambiguous. This CDR3 has 12 residues. CDR1 SGHTA and CDR2 FQGNSA come from the germline V gene. The CDR3 loop reads CASSLTSRTLYF. CDR3 DNA sequence: TGTGCCAGCAGCTTAACCAGCAGAACGCTGTATTTT.